This TCR beta chain was identified during a study of regulatory T cells in long-lasting Graves disease. Time point: persistent/refractory GD, antithyroid drugs over 5 years with positive TRAb. From RNA extracted from PBMCs, the TCR library was made. Graves' disease diagnosis used American Thyroid Association guidelines. This clonotype was observed many times. Trimming pared 6 bases from V and 0 bases from J, leaving 11 bases between. The germline V gene has CDR1 MDHEN and CDR2 SYDVKM. This CDR3 contains 14 residues. CDR3-region Arm-PCR and iRepertoire HTBI primers produced the TCR beta libraries. TCRdb re-analysed the multiplex PCR reads in MiXCR, keeping a single row per CDR3 protein. The table has a few hundred thousand distinct CDR3 sequences, about 22% seen once; the top ten hold approximately 6.4%.

The material was peripheral blood mononuclear cells (PBMCs), obtained when the disease was refractory, from a patient treated with antithyroid drugs. The chain is built from TRBV28 and TRBJ1-2; D is uncertain. The TCR originated in a female donor with Graves disease. The CDR3 region is CASSGEPANYGYTF. The CDR3 DNA reads TGTGCCAGCAGCGGGGAACCAGCTAACTATGGCTACACCTTC.